A selection of T cell receptor beta chains follows, all from one sample in a study of a mutant IDH1 vaccine in newly diagnosed glioma. The antigens these receptors bind are not known. Libraries were prepared by immunoSEQ multiplex PCR; TCRdb keeps only in-frame clonotypes and omits some of them. The sample shows almost 85,000 clones, over 75% of them seen only once. The specimen comprised PBMCs, sampled from a glioma patient whose treatment included an IDH1 peptide vaccine. The source of these receptors is a man under 40 with glioma. Some clones in this sample may be carry-over from other donors' samples. CDR3s include the opening cysteine and the closing phenylalanine or tryptophan. D genes are given only for firm matches. Clone size is stated in some rows and not others, as once, few, many or a class when expanded.

size: few; V: TRBV28; J: TRBJ1-1; D: NA; DNA: TGTGCCAGCACCCCAGGGGAGAACACTGAAGCTTTCTTT; CDR3: CASTPGENTEAFF
size: NA; V: TRBV28; J: TRBJ1-2; D: TRBD1; DNA: TGTGCCAGCGTGGGGGACAGTGGCTACACCTTC; CDR3: CASVGDSGYTF
size: NA; V: TRBV5-6; J: TRBJ2-5; D: NA; DNA: TGTGCCAGCAGCTCCCTCTCGCCGAAGGAGACCCAGTACTTC; CDR3: CASSSLSPKETQYF
size: few; V: TRBV6-1; J: TRBJ2-2; D: NA; DNA: TGTGCCAGCAGTGAAGTAGGGATCAAGTCCGGGGAGCTGTTTTTT; CDR3: CASSEVGIKSGELFF
size: NA; V: TRBV4-2; J: TRBJ1-4; D: TRBD1; DNA: TGTGCCAGCAGCCCACTCCCGGGACAGGGAGGGGAAAAACTGTTTTTT; CDR3: CASSPLPGQGGEKLFF
size: NA; V: TRBV9; J: TRBJ2-1; D: NA; DNA: TGTGCCAGCAGCCCACGCCGATCTAGGGTGGCTTACAATGAGCAGTTCTTC; CDR3: CASSPRRSRVAYNEQFF
size: NA; V: TRBV11-3; J: TRBJ2-1; D: TRBD2; DNA: TGTGCCAGCAGCTTAGGTTTCTTCGGGACTAGCGGGAATGAGCAGTTCTTC; CDR3: CASSLGFFGTSGNEQFF
size: NA; V: TRBV6-5; J: TRBJ2-5; D: NA; DNA: TGTGCCAGCAGTTACTCGGTGGAGGGGCCCCCGGAGACCCAGTACTTC; CDR3: CASSYSVEGPPETQYF
size: few; V: TRBV5-1; J: TRBJ1-1; D: NA; DNA: TGCGCCAGCAGCCCTTCCATGGGGAACACTGAAGCTTTCTTT; CDR3: CASSPSMGNTEAFF
size: NA; V: TRBV5-5; J: TRBJ2-3; D: NA; DNA: TGTGCCAGCGGCAGGGACTCGGAGGGAGATACGCAGTATTTT; CDR3: CASGRDSEGDTQYF
size: NA; V: TRBV5-1; J: TRBJ1-5; D: NA; DNA: TGCGCCAGCAGCTTGCTCGGTTATAGCAATCAGCCCCAGCATTTT; CDR3: CASSLLGYSNQPQHF
size: medium-sized; V: TRBV20-1; J: TRBJ2-5; D: NA; DNA: TGCAGTGCTGCCATCCAAGAGACCCAGTACTTC; CDR3: CSAAIQETQYF
size: few; V: TRBV19; J: TRBJ1-5; D: TRBD1; DNA: TGTGCCAGTAGTGGGAAACAGGGGGTGCGGCCCCAGCATTTT; CDR3: CASSGKQGVRPQHF
size: NA; V: TRBV9; J: TRBJ2-3; D: TRBD2; DNA: TGTGCCAGCAGTTTGGCGGGCGGGAGCTCAGATACGCAGTATTTT; CDR3: CASSLAGGSSDTQYF
size: NA; V: TRBV28; J: TRBJ2-3; D: TRBD1; DNA: TGTGCCAGCAGTTTCGGCGGACAGGGGAGGCCAGATACGCAGTATTTT; CDR3: CASSFGGQGRPDTQYF
size: NA; V: TRBV28; J: TRBJ2-5; D: NA; DNA: TGTGCCAGCAGAAGGGGGGCCCGAGAGACCCAGTACTTC; CDR3: CASRRGARETQYF
size: NA; V: TRBV2; J: TRBJ2-7; D: TRBD1; DNA: TGTGCCAGCAGCCGGGACAGGGGTGGCGAGCAGTACTTC; CDR3: CASSRDRGGEQYF
size: NA; V: TRBV5-6; J: TRBJ1-2; D: NA; DNA: TGTGCCAGCAGCTCGACAGCTTCCGGGGGCTATGGCTACACCTTC; CDR3: CASSSTASGGYGYTF
size: NA; V: TRBV28; J: TRBJ2-7; D: NA; DNA: TGTGCCAGCAGTTCGCCGAGATCGGCCAGCGACTACGAGCAGTACTTC; CDR3: CASSSPRSASDYEQYF